Given below is one T cell receptor (beta chain) in context. Germline CDR1 is MDHEN and CDR2 is SYDVKM. J gave up 10 bases and V 5 bases, and 16 bases lay outside the gene matches. The CDR3 has 15 amino acids. This sample is drawn from a study of metastatic and nonmetastatic thyroid tumors. TCRdb re-called the PCR reads through MiXCR. This table has 15,000 to 20,000 clones, about a quarter appearing once. Nobody among the patients had been given any treatment before thyroid surgery. V gene TRBV28 combines with J gene TRBJ1-2; 7 bases are shared with TRBD1. The source is a female donor with papillary thyroid cancer or a benign thyroid nodule (not recorded which). Some clones in this sample may be carry-over from other donors' samples. The sequenced sample was tumor tissue. CDR3 sequence reads: CASSLMDRKNHVYTF. CDR3 sequence (DNA): TGTGCCAGCAGTCTGATGGACAGGAAGAACCATGTCTACACCTTC.